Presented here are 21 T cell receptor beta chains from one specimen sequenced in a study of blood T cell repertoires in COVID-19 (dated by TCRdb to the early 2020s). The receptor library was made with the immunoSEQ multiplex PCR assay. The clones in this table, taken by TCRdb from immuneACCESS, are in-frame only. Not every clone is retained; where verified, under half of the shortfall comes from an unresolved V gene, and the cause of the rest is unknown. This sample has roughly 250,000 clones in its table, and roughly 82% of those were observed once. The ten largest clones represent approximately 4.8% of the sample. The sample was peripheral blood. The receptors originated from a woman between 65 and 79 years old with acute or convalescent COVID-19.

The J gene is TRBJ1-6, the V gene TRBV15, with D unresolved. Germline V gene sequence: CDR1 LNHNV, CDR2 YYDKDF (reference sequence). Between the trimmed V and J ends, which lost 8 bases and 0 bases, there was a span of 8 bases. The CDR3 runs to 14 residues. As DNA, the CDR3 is TGTGCCACCGTAGAGAGCTCCTATAATTCACCCCTCCACTTT. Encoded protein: CATVESSYNSPLHF.

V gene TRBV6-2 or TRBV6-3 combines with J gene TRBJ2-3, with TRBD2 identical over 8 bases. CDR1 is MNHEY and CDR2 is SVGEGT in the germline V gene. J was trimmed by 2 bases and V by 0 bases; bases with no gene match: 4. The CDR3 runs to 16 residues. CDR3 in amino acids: CASSYSAGGVTDTQYF. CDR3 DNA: TGTGCCAGCAGTTACTCGGCGGGGGGCGTCACAGATACGCAGTATTTT.

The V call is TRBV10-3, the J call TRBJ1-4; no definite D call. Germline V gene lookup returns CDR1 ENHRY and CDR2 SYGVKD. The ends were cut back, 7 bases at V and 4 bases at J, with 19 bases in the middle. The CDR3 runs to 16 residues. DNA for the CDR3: TGTGCCATCACCCCGGGAAGGGAAAATGGTAATGAAAAACTGTTTTTT. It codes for CAITPGRENGNEKLFF.

Written as DNA, the CDR3 is TGTGCCAGCACTTCTGCGGGGGGGGACGAGCAGTTCTTC. Translation gives CASTSAGGDEQFF. The chain is built from TRBV28 and TRBJ2-1, with TRBD2 identical over 9 bases. Germline V gives CDR1 MDHEN, CDR2 SYDVKM. The CDR3 has 13 residues. The ends lost 7 bases at V and 10 bases at J; junction bases unmatched: 8.

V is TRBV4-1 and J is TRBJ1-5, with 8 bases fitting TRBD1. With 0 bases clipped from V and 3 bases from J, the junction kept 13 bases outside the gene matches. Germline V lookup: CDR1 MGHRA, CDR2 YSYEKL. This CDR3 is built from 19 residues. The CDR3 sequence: CASSQDGASGGSVNQPQHF. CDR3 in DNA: TGCGCCAGCAGCCAAGATGGGGCTTCAGGGGGCAGCGTCAATCAGCCCCAGCATTTT.

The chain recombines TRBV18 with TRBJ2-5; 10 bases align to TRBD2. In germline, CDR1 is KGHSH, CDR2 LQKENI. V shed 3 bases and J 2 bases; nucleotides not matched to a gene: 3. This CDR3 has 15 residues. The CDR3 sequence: CASSPGGLAQETQYF. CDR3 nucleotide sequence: TGTGCCAGCTCACCTGGGGGACTAGCGCAAGAGACCCAGTACTTC.

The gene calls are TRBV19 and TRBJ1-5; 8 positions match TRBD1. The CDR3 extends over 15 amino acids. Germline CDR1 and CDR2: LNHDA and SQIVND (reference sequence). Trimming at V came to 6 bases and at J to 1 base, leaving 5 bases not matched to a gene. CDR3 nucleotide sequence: TGTGCCAGTAGCGACAGGGGTGAGAGCAATCAGCCCCAGCATTTT. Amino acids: CASSDRGESNQPQHF. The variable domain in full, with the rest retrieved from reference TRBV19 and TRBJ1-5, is DGGITQSPKYLFRKEGQNVTLSCEQNLNHDAMYWYRQDPGQGLRLIYYSQIVNDFQKGDIAEGYSVSREKKESFPLTVTSAQKNPTAFYLCASSDRGESNQPQHFGDGTRLSIL.

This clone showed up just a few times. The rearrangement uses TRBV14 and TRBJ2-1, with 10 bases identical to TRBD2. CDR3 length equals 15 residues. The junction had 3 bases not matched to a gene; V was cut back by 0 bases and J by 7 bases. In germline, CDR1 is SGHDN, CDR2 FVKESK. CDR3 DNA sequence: TGTGCCAGCAGCCAAGAGGGTAGCGGGGGGAATGAGCAGTTCTTC. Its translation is CASSQEGSGGNEQFF.

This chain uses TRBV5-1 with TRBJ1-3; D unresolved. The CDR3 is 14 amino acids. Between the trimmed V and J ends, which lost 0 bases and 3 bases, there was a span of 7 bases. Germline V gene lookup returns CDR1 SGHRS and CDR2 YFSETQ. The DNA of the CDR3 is TGCGCCAGCAGCTTGGTCGGGAGTGGAAACACCATATATTTT. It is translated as CASSLVGSGNTIYF.

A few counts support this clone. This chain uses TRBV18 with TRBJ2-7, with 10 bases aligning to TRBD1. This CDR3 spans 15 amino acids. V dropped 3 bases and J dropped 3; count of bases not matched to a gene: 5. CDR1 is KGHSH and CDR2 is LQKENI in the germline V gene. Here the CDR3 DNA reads TGTGCCAGCTCACCCCAGACAGGGGGCTTCTACGAGCAGTACTTC. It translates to CASSPQTGGFYEQYF. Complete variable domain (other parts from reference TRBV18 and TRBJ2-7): NAGVMQNPRHLVRRRGQEARLRCSPMKGHSHVYWYRQLPEEGLKFMVYLQKENIIDESGMPKERFSAEFPKEGPSILRIQQVVRGDSAAYFCASSPQTGGFYEQYFGPGTRLTVT.

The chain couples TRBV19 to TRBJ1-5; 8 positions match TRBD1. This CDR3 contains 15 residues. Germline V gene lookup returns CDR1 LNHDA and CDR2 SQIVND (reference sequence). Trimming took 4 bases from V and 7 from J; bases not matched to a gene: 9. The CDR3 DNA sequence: TGTGCCAGTAGTAGGAGACAGGGGAGGGAACAGCCCCAGCATTTT. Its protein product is CASSRRQGREQPQHF.

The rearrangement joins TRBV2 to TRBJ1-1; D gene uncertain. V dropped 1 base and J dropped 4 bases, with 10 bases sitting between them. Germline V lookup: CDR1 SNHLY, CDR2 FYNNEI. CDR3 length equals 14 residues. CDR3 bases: TGTGCCAGCAGTGAAGATCAGTTAATCACTGAAGCTTTCTTT. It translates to CASSEDQLITEAFF.

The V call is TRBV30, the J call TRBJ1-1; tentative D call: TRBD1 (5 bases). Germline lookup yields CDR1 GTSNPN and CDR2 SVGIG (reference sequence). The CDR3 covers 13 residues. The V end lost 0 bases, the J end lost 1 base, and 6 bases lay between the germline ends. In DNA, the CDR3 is TGTGCCTGGAGTGTACAGGCGAACACTGAAGCTTTCTTT. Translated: CAWSVQANTEAFF. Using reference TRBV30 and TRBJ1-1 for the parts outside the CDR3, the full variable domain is SQTIHQWPATLVQPVGSPLSLECTVEGTSNPNLYWYRQAAGRGLQLLFYSVGIGQISSEVPQNLSASRPQDRQFILSSKKLLLSDSGFYLCAWSVQANTEAFFGQGTRLTVV.

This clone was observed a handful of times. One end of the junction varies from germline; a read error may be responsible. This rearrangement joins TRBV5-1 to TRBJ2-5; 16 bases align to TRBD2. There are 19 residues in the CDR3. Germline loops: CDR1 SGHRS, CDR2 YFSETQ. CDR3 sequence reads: CARSSPGTSGGAGQETQYF. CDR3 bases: TGCGCCCGCAGCTCACCCGGGACTAGCGGGGGGGCCGGCCAAGAGACCCAGTACTTC.

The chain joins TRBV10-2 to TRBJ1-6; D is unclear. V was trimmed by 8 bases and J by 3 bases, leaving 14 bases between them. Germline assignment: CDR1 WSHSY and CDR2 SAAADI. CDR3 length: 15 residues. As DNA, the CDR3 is TGCGCCAGCTATGATCCGGGGTTCTATAATTCACCCCTCCACTTT. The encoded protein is CASYDPGFYNSPLHF.

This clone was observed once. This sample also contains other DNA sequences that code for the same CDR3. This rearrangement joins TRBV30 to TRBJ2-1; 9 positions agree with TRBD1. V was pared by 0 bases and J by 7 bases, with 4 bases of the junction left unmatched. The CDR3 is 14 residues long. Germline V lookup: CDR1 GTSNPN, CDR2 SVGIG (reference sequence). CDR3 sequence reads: CAWSVLGTGNEQFF. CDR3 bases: TGTGCCTGGAGTGTCTTGGGGACAGGGAATGAGCAGTTCTTC.

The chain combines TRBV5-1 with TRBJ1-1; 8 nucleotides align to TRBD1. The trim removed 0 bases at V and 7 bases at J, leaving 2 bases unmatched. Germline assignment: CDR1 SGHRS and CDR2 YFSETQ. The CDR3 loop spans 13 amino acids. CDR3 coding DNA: TGCGCCAGCAGCTTGGGACAGGGGTTTGAAGCTTTCTTT. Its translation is CASSLGQGFEAFF.

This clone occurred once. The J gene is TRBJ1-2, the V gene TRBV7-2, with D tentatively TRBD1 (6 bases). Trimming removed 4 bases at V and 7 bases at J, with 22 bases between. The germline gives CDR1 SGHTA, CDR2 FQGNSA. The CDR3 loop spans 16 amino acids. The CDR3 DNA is TGTGCCAGCAGCTCCAACGTCGTCGGGGGGCGGGGTGGCTACACCTTC. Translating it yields CASSSNVVGGRGGYTF.

The CDR3 is CASSQGQGFGYTF. The CDR3 nucleotides are TGTGCCAGCAGCCAGGGACAGGGCTTTGGCTACACCTTC. The rearrangement joins TRBV7-2 to TRBJ1-2, with 9 bases fitting TRBD1. CDR1 SGHTA and CDR2 FQGNSA come from the germline V gene. CDR3 length equals 13 residues. The J segment lost 7 bases and the V segment lost 5 bases, leaving 5 bases of the junction unmatched.

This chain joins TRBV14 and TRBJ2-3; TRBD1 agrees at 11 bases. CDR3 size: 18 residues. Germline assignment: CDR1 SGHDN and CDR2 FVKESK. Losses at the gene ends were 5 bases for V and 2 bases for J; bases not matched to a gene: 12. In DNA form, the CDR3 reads TGTGCCAGCAGCTTCCGGACAGGGGGCACTTCCCCCACAGATACGCAGTATTTT. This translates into CASSFRTGGTSPTDTQYF.

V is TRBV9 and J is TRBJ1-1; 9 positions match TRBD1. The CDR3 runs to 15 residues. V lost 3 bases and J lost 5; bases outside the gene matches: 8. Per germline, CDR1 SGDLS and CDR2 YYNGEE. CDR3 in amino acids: CASSAKQGAGTEAFF. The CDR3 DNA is TGTGCCAGCAGCGCCAAACAGGGGGCTGGGACTGAAGCTTTCTTT.